This T cell receptor beta chain was recovered during a study of tissue T cells after allogeneic stem cell transplantation. Profiled with immunoSEQ multiplex PCR; TCRdb holds only in-frame clones, not every one. Of about 4,500 clones listed, 45% are singletons. Time point specified: mouse harvest day 14 after allogeneic transplant. Tail vein injection delivered 10^7 T-cell-depleted bone marrow cells and 10^6 splenic CD5+ T cells. The germline V gene has CDR1 KGHPV and CDR2 FQNQEV (reference sequence). The CDR3 has 16 amino acids. J was trimmed by 0 bases and V by 3 bases; bases with no gene match: 5. This clone is labeled as medium-sized (0.01 to 0.1%). Genes and germline are mouse. Read data end 1 residue before the CDR3 end; the end is taken from the germline J gene.

The TCR originated in a female BALB/c mouse given C57BL/6 T cells with graft-versus-host disease after an allogeneic hematopoietic cell transplant. This chain connects TRBV26 to TRBJ2-7, with 10 bases that match TRBD2. The sample consisted of gut tissue. The CDR3 region is CASSLRTGGSSYEQYF. Incomplete CDR3 DNA: TGTGCCAGCAGTCTTCGGACTGGGGGCAGCTCCTATGAACAGTAC.